This T cell receptor (beta chain) was recorded in a study of T cell responses to AZD1222 COVID-19 vaccine (dated by TCRdb to the early 2020s). Some background on the complete study: AZD1222 recipients with second doses at about 4 weeks or about 12 weeks were pooled, because spike-specific TCR depth and breadth did not differ between schedules. TCR sequencing covered 233 trial participants: approximately 200 given two doses of AZD1222 and 26 given two doses of MenACWY control vaccine. Trial participants were enrolled into age subgroups of 18-55, 56-69 and 70-plus years, which contained about 150, 27 and 61 TCR-sequenced participants, respectively.

As regards this clone: What antigen it recognizes has not been identified. No much larger clone exists at a distance of one base, and base qualities are not known.

The CDR3 regions of human TCRbeta chains were analyzed by immunosequencing. The original pipeline was this. TCRs in the repertoires were compared against a reference library of SARS-CoV-2-specific TCRs that had been generated with the MIRA antigen-specificity platform. Breadth was defined as the fraction of unique TCRs that were SARS-CoV-2-associated. Depth was defined as the fraction of total T cells that were SARS-CoV-2-associated. Using the MIRA data, every spike-specific TCR was mapped to the spike region that the TCR reacted to and assigned to either a CD4 or a CD8 class. Log10-transformed breadth and depth values were compared by one-way ANOVA with Sidak's multiple comparisons tests. Not all clones reach the TCRdb copy of this immuneACCESS table, which keeps in-frame sequences only. Checked studies attribute under half of the gap to unresolved V genes and leave the rest unexplained. The V and J calls and clone size come from that table; D and trimming were worked out from the DNA. Recorded for this sample are about 120,000 clones; just over 85% of them occurred a single time. The ten biggest clones cover around 22% of the sample.

Interpreted using the paper, the time point label stands for: baseline before first vaccination. Vaccinee samples came from UK trials COV001 and COV002, including a single-blind randomized controlled phase 2/3 trial of AZD1222 (ChAdOx1 nCoV-19) in healthy adults. Trial participant PBMC samples were collected at day 0 and day 28 after the second dose for TCRbeta chain sequencing. Broad study findings and their caveats: Vaccine-associated CD4 TCRs spanned the whole spike protein, with dominant responses in regions 160-218 and 743-854. Participants were mostly white British and included more females than males, and it was suggested by the authors that clonal diversity may have been underestimated. After two AZD1222 doses, spike-specific TCR breadth and depth were significantly higher than at day 0 and than in MenACWY recipients. The 56-69-year group was small, and its depth increase did not reach significance, likely because of low power. Conclusions about previously exposed vaccinees were limited because only 5 or 6 AZD1222 recipients were SARS-CoV-2 seropositive at baseline. Epitopes outside the regions mutated in the B.1.351 and B.1.1.7 variants were reportedly recognized by nearly half of the unique spike-specific TCRs. Because no samples from the day 14 peak response were available, repertoires could be characterized only after the peak T cell response.

Measured from the cysteine to the phenylalanine, the CDR3 is 13 residues long. Just the 39-base CDR3 DNA is kept, in frame starting at base 1. The germline V gene (reference sequence) sets CDR1 to WNHNN and CDR2 to SYGVQD. Trimming removed 3 bases from V and 8 bases from J, leaving 13 bases between the germline ends. The clonotype was recovered from an adult in good health. The chain uses TRBV10-1 and TRBJ1-2, with the D gene not confidently named. Source: peripheral blood, taken on day 0 of AZD1222 vaccination. The CDR3 protein is CASSERALGGYTF. The bases are TGCGCCAGCAGTGAACGGGCCCTGGGAGGCTACACCTTC.